This TCR beta chain was retrieved from a study of blood T cell repertoires in COVID-19. Study details: Material from acute and convalescent COVID-19 was sourced from the United States, Italy and Spain. T cells, B-cell-depleted T cells, or PBMCs provided the cDNA or gDNA that served as material.

Trimming took 8 bases from V and 6 from J; bases not matched to a gene: 8. CDR3 length equals 12 residues. CDR1 and CDR2 (germline): SQVTM, ANQGSEA. In the original workflow: The assay estimated nucleated cells by amplifying reference gene primers. The repertoire was sequenced with immunoSEQ multiplex PCR; TCRdb's copy has only in-frame clones and lacks some. V, J and clone size reflect that table, while D and trimming were determined from the DNA. The table shows tens of thousands of clones, with approximately 85% occurring only once. The clonotype comes from a human donor in a cohort sampled during active COVID-19. The chain employs TRBV29-1 and TRBJ1-2; 8 positions match TRBD1. The sequenced sample consisted of peripheral blood. The CDR3 protein is CSIAGQGHGYTF. The CDR3 bases are TGCAGCATCGCAGGACAGGGCCATGGCTACACCTTC. The full variable domain, completed using reference TRBV29-1 and TRBJ1-2, is SAVISQKPSRDICQRGTSLTIQCQVDSQVTMMFWYRQQPGQSLTLIATANQGSEATYESGFVIDKFPISRPNLTFSTLTVSNMSPEDSSIYLCSIAGQGHGYTFGSGTRLTVV.